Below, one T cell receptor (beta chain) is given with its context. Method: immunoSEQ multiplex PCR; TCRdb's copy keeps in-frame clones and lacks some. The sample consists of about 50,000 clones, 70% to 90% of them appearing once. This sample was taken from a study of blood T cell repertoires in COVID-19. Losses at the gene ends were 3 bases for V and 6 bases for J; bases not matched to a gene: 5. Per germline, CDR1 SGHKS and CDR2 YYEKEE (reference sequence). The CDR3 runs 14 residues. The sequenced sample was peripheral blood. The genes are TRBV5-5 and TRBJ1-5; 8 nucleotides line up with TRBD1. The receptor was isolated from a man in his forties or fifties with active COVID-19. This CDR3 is CASSSGGESQPQHF. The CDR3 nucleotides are TGTGCCAGCAGCTCAGGGGGCGAAAGTCAGCCCCAGCATTTT.